Listed below are T cell receptor beta chains from one sample, sequenced in a study of blood T cell repertoires in COVID-19. Clones were sequenced by immunoSEQ multiplex PCR, and TCRdb holds only the in-frame ones, with some missing. The sample holds 150,000 to 200,000 clones; about 88% are singletons and the top ten take roughly 24%. Material: peripheral blood. All receptors come from a man aged 60 to 69 with acute or convalescent COVID-19. CDR3s include the opening cysteine and the closing phenylalanine or tryptophan. Each record gives: CDR3 length, J gene, clone size, V gene, D gene, CDR3 protein, CDR3 DNA. D genes are given only for firm matches. For some rows the clone size is stated as once, few or many, or as a class when expanded; others skip it.

CDR3 length: 15; J gene: TRBJ2-6; clone size: NA; V gene: TRBV5-4; D gene: NA; CDR3 protein: CASGTPVSGANVLTF; CDR3 DNA: TGTGCCAGCGGGACACCCGTCTCTGGGGCCAACGTCCTGACTTTC
CDR3 length: 13; J gene: TRBJ1-2; clone size: NA; V gene: TRBV7-2; D gene: TRBD1; CDR3 protein: CASSPGQGYGYTF; CDR3 DNA: TGTGCCAGCAGCCCCGGACAGGGCTATGGCTACACCTTC
CDR3 length: 13; J gene: TRBJ1-1; clone size: NA; V gene: TRBV18; D gene: NA; CDR3 protein: CASSPRREGEAFF; CDR3 DNA: TGTGCCAGCTCACCACGTCGGGAGGGCGAAGCTTTCTTT
CDR3 length: 16; J gene: TRBJ2-1; clone size: NA; V gene: TRBV7-8; D gene: TRBD2; CDR3 protein: CASSIGTSGSYNEQFF; CDR3 DNA: TGTGCCAGCAGCATTGGGACTAGCGGGAGTTACAATGAGCAGTTCTTC
CDR3 length: 17; J gene: TRBJ1-4; clone size: NA; V gene: TRBV5-1; D gene: NA; CDR3 protein: CASSTGEYIHTNEKLFF; CDR3 DNA: TGCGCCAGCAGCACGGGAGAGTACATTCATACTAATGAAAAACTGTTTTTT
CDR3 length: 15; J gene: TRBJ1-3; clone size: NA; V gene: TRBV6-5; D gene: NA; CDR3 protein: CASKMAGSSGNTIYF; CDR3 DNA: TGTGCCAGCAAGATGGCGGGTAGCTCTGGAAACACCATATATTTT
CDR3 length: 16; J gene: TRBJ2-7; clone size: NA; V gene: TRBV19; D gene: TRBD1; CDR3 protein: CASSPRYRGPYYEQYF; CDR3 DNA: TGTGCCAGTAGTCCCCGTTACAGGGGGCCCTACTACGAGCAGTACTTC
CDR3 length: 13; J gene: TRBJ1-1; clone size: NA; V gene: TRBV14; D gene: NA; CDR3 protein: CASSQDWGDEAFF; CDR3 DNA: TGTGCCAGCAGCCAAGATTGGGGGGACGAAGCTTTCTTT
CDR3 length: 14; J gene: TRBJ2-3; clone size: NA; V gene: TRBV24-1; D gene: NA; CDR3 protein: CATSGLASTDTQYF; CDR3 DNA: TGTGCCACCAGTGGGCTAGCGAGCACAGATACGCAGTATTTT
CDR3 length: 13; J gene: TRBJ1-1; clone size: NA; V gene: TRBV10-2; D gene: NA; CDR3 protein: CASSVDGETEAFF; CDR3 DNA: TGCGCCAGCAGTGTTGACGGAGAAACTGAAGCTTTCTTT
CDR3 length: 12; J gene: TRBJ1-1; clone size: NA; V gene: TRBV7-9; D gene: TRBD1; CDR3 protein: CASRPGQGKAFF; CDR3 DNA: TGTGCCAGCAGACCCGGACAGGGGAAAGCTTTCTTT
CDR3 length: 17; J gene: TRBJ2-2; clone size: NA; V gene: TRBV11-2; D gene: TRBD1; CDR3 protein: CASSPGGQGPNTGELFF; CDR3 DNA: TGTGCCAGCAGCCCAGGTGGACAGGGGCCGAACACCGGGGAGCTGTTTTTT
CDR3 length: 16; J gene: TRBJ2-3; clone size: NA; V gene: TRBV24-1; D gene: NA; CDR3 protein: CATSDLRGAGTDTQYF; CDR3 DNA: TGTGCCACCAGTGATTTGCGGGGGGCAGGCACAGATACGCAGTATTTT
CDR3 length: 17; J gene: TRBJ1-2; clone size: NA; V gene: TRBV14; D gene: NA; CDR3 protein: CASSPNLITGTTYGYTF; CDR3 DNA: TGTGCCAGCAGCCCCAACCTTATAACAGGAACCACTTATGGCTACACCTTC
CDR3 length: 15; J gene: TRBJ2-5; clone size: NA; V gene: TRBV5-6; D gene: TRBD2; CDR3 protein: CASSSSSGGQETQYF; CDR3 DNA: TGTGCCAGCAGCTCAAGTAGCGGGGGCCAAGAGACCCAGTACTTC
CDR3 length: 13; J gene: TRBJ1-1; clone size: NA; V gene: TRBV18; D gene: NA; CDR3 protein: CASSPQSNTEAFF; CDR3 DNA: TGTGCCAGCTCACCCCAGTCGAACACTGAAGCTTTCTTT
CDR3 length: 13; J gene: TRBJ1-2; clone size: NA; V gene: TRBV19; D gene: NA; CDR3 protein: CASSIGLADGYTF; CDR3 DNA: TGTGCCAGTAGTATAGGGTTGGCGGATGGCTACACCTTC
CDR3 length: 12; J gene: TRBJ2-3; clone size: NA; V gene: TRBV11-2; D gene: NA; CDR3 protein: CASTLLSDTQYF; CDR3 DNA: TGTGCCAGCACCTTACTTTCAGATACGCAGTATTTT
CDR3 length: 14; J gene: TRBJ1-5; clone size: NA; V gene: TRBV7-2; D gene: TRBD1; CDR3 protein: CASSFTGVNQPQHF; CDR3 DNA: TGTGCCAGCAGCTTCACAGGGGTCAATCAGCCCCAGCATTTT
CDR3 length: 16; J gene: TRBJ2-7; clone size: NA; V gene: TRBV9; D gene: NA; CDR3 protein: CASSVGLGDQAYEQYF; CDR3 DNA: TGTGCCAGCAGCGTAGGCCTCGGTGACCAGGCCTACGAGCAGTACTTC
CDR3 length: 14; J gene: TRBJ2-1; clone size: NA; V gene: TRBV5-5; D gene: NA; CDR3 protein: CASSLMGAKNEQFF; CDR3 DNA: TGTGCCAGCAGCTTGATGGGGGCGAAAAATGAGCAGTTCTTC
CDR3 length: 14; J gene: TRBJ2-5; clone size: NA; V gene: TRBV6-2/TRBV6-3; D gene: TRBD1; CDR3 protein: CASSYLHRGETQYF; CDR3 DNA: TGTGCCAGCAGTTACCTACACAGGGGAGAGACCCAGTACTTC
CDR3 length: 17; J gene: TRBJ2-7; clone size: NA; V gene: TRBV5-1; D gene: TRBD1; CDR3 protein: CASSLRGGQGAVDEQYF; CDR3 DNA: TGCGCCAGCAGCTTGCGTGGGGGACAGGGGGCGGTCGACGAGCAGTACTTC
CDR3 length: 13; J gene: TRBJ2-1; clone size: NA; V gene: TRBV27; D gene: TRBD1; CDR3 protein: CASSRRRQGSLFF; CDR3 DNA: TGTGCCAGCAGTAGACGTAGACAGGGGTCTCTGTTCTTC
CDR3 length: 15; J gene: TRBJ2-2; clone size: NA; V gene: TRBV11-3; D gene: NA; CDR3 protein: CASSSYGANTGELFF; CDR3 DNA: TGTGCCAGCAGCTCTTACGGAGCGAACACCGGGGAGCTGTTTTTT
CDR3 length: 13; J gene: TRBJ2-7; clone size: NA; V gene: TRBV6-5; D gene: NA; CDR3 protein: CASSPVVSYEQYF; CDR3 DNA: TGTGCCAGCAGTCCAGTGGTCTCCTACGAGCAGTACTTC
CDR3 length: 12; J gene: TRBJ2-1; clone size: NA; V gene: TRBV9; D gene: NA; CDR3 protein: CASSGDSQGQFF; CDR3 DNA: TGTGCCAGCAGCGGGGACTCTCAGGGGCAGTTCTTC
CDR3 length: 15; J gene: TRBJ2-3; clone size: NA; V gene: TRBV10-3; D gene: TRBD2; CDR3 protein: CAISDDGGSVDTQYF; CDR3 DNA: TGTGCCATCAGTGACGACGGCGGGAGCGTCGATACGCAGTATTTT
CDR3 length: 15; J gene: TRBJ2-1; clone size: NA; V gene: TRBV7-3; D gene: NA; CDR3 protein: CASSSTGTTFDEQFF; CDR3 DNA: TGTGCCAGCAGCTCAACCGGGACAACCTTCGATGAGCAGTTCTTC
CDR3 length: 14; J gene: TRBJ1-1; clone size: NA; V gene: TRBV10-3; D gene: NA; CDR3 protein: CAISEWGMNTEAFF; CDR3 DNA: TGTGCCATCAGTGAGTGGGGCATGAACACTGAAGCTTTCTTT
CDR3 length: 14; J gene: TRBJ1-2; clone size: NA; V gene: TRBV19; D gene: NA; CDR3 protein: CASSPWGLGDGYTF; CDR3 DNA: TGTGCCAGTAGTCCTTGGGGGCTAGGGGATGGCTACACCTTC
CDR3 length: 13; J gene: TRBJ2-7; clone size: NA; V gene: TRBV5-1; D gene: TRBD1; CDR3 protein: CASTNRGTYEQYF; CDR3 DNA: TGCGCCAGCACCAACAGGGGAACCTACGAGCAGTACTTC
CDR3 length: 15; J gene: TRBJ2-1; clone size: NA; V gene: TRBV7-3; D gene: NA; CDR3 protein: CASSTSGVSYNEQFF; CDR3 DNA: TGTGCCAGCAGCACTTCGGGGGTGTCCTACAATGAGCAGTTCTTC
CDR3 length: 14; J gene: TRBJ1-5; clone size: NA; V gene: TRBV6-2/TRBV6-3; D gene: NA; CDR3 protein: CASSLPGSHQPQHF; CDR3 DNA: TGTGCCAGCAGTCTCCCGGGTTCACATCAGCCCCAGCATTTT
CDR3 length: 15; J gene: TRBJ1-1; clone size: NA; V gene: TRBV21-1; D gene: NA; CDR3 protein: CALSGQGRTNTEAFF; CDR3 DNA: TGTGCCCTAAGCGGACAGGGTAGGACGAACACTGAAGCTTTCTTT
CDR3 length: 14; J gene: TRBJ2-5; clone size: NA; V gene: TRBV24-1; D gene: NA; CDR3 protein: CATSEGPGGETQYF; CDR3 DNA: TGTGCCACCAGTGAGGGTCCCGGGGGAGAGACCCAGTACTTC
CDR3 length: 14; J gene: TRBJ2-3; clone size: NA; V gene: TRBV5-8; D gene: NA; CDR3 protein: CASSLRDGTDTQYF; CDR3 DNA: TGTGCCAGCAGCTTGCGCGATGGCACAGATACGCAGTATTTT
CDR3 length: 11; J gene: TRBJ2-7; clone size: NA; V gene: TRBV7-2; D gene: NA; CDR3 protein: CASQGFHEQYF; CDR3 DNA: TGTGCCAGTCAGGGGTTCCACGAGCAGTACTTC
CDR3 length: 13; J gene: TRBJ1-1; clone size: NA; V gene: TRBV27; D gene: NA; CDR3 protein: CASSYKMNTEAFF; CDR3 DNA: TGTGCCAGCAGTTACAAGATGAACACTGAAGCTTTCTTT
CDR3 length: 15; J gene: TRBJ2-2; clone size: NA; V gene: TRBV7-2; D gene: NA; CDR3 protein: CASSLELANTGELFF; CDR3 DNA: TGTGCCAGCAGCTTAGAACTAGCGAACACCGGGGAGCTGTTTTTT
CDR3 length: 12; J gene: TRBJ2-1; clone size: NA; V gene: TRBV7-3; D gene: TRBD1; CDR3 protein: CASSQRQGEQFF; CDR3 DNA: TGTGCCAGCAGCCAAAGACAGGGGGAGCAGTTCTTC
CDR3 length: 13; J gene: TRBJ2-5; clone size: NA; V gene: TRBV5-6; D gene: NA; CDR3 protein: CASSLYPVETQYF; CDR3 DNA: TGTGCCAGCAGCTTGTACCCGGTGGAGACCCAGTACTTC
CDR3 length: 18; J gene: TRBJ2-2; clone size: few; V gene: TRBV4-1; D gene: NA; CDR3 protein: CASSQEGLRAGSTGELFF; CDR3 DNA: TGCGCCAGCAGCCAAGAGGGCCTGCGGGCTGGGAGCACCGGGGAGCTGTTTTTT
CDR3 length: 14; J gene: TRBJ2-3; clone size: NA; V gene: TRBV24-1; D gene: NA; CDR3 protein: CATSDLSGTDTQYF; CDR3 DNA: TGTGCCACCAGTGATTTGTCGGGTACAGATACGCAGTATTTT
CDR3 length: 13; J gene: TRBJ1-2; clone size: NA; V gene: TRBV24-1; D gene: NA; CDR3 protein: CATSLQGNYGYTF; CDR3 DNA: TGTGCCACCAGTTTGCAGGGGAACTATGGCTACACCTTC
CDR3 length: 17; J gene: TRBJ2-7; clone size: NA; V gene: TRBV18; D gene: TRBD2; CDR3 protein: CASSPPGTSGRAHEQYF; CDR3 DNA: TGTGCCAGCTCACCACCGGGGACTAGCGGGAGGGCCCACGAGCAGTACTTC
CDR3 length: 13; J gene: TRBJ2-5; clone size: NA; V gene: TRBV7-6; D gene: NA; CDR3 protein: CASSQAEQETQYF; CDR3 DNA: TGTGCCAGCAGCCAAGCGGAACAAGAGACCCAGTACTTC
CDR3 length: 15; J gene: TRBJ1-2; clone size: NA; V gene: TRBV18; D gene: TRBD1; CDR3 protein: CASSPPGGQGYGYTF; CDR3 DNA: TGTGCCAGCTCACCACCGGGGGGACAGGGCTATGGCTACACCTTC
CDR3 length: 15; J gene: TRBJ1-2; clone size: NA; V gene: TRBV18; D gene: NA; CDR3 protein: CASSPPNVQRYGYTF; CDR3 DNA: TGTGCCAGCTCACCACCGAACGTACAACGCTATGGCTACACCTTC
CDR3 length: 14; J gene: TRBJ1-1; clone size: NA; V gene: TRBV7-3; D gene: TRBD1; CDR3 protein: CASSSTGVNTEAFF; CDR3 DNA: TGTGCCAGCAGCTCGACAGGGGTCAACACTGAAGCTTTCTTT
CDR3 length: 13; J gene: TRBJ1-1; clone size: few; V gene: TRBV5-1; D gene: NA; CDR3 protein: CASRAQVGGEAFF; CDR3 DNA: TGCGCCAGCAGGGCCCAAGTGGGGGGTGAAGCTTTCTTT
CDR3 length: 14; J gene: TRBJ1-1; clone size: NA; V gene: TRBV11-1; D gene: NA; CDR3 protein: CASSLDRQKLEAFF; CDR3 DNA: TGTGCCAGCAGCTTAGATCGACAGAAACTAGAAGCTTTCTTT
CDR3 length: 14; J gene: TRBJ2-2; clone size: NA; V gene: TRBV30; D gene: NA; CDR3 protein: CAWSVGVRAGELFF; CDR3 DNA: TGTGCCTGGAGTGTGGGAGTGCGTGCCGGGGAGCTGTTTTTT